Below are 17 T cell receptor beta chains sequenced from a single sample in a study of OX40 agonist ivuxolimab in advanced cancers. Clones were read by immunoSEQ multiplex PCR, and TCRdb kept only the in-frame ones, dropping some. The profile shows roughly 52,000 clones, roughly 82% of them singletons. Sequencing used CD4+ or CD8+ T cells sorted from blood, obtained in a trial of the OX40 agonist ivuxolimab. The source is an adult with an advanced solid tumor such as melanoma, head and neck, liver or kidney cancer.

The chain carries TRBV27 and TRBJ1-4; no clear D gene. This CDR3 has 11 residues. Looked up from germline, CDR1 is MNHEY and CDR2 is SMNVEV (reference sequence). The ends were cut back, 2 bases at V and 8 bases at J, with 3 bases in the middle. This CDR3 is CASSLGEKLFF. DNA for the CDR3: TGTGCCAGCAGTTTAGGGGAAAAACTGTTTTTT.

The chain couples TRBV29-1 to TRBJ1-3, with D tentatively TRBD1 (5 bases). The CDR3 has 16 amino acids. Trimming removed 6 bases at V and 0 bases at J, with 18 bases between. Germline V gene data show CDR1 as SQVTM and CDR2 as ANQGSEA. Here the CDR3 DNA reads TGCAGCGTCATTATGGACACGCTCTACTCTGGAAACACCATATATTTT. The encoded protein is CSVIMDTLYSGNTIYF. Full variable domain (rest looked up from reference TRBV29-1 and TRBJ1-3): SAVISQKPSRDICQRGTSLTIQCQVDSQVTMMFWYRQQPGQSLTLIATANQGSEATYESGFVIDKFPISRPNLTFSTLTVSNMSPEDSSIYLCSVIMDTLYSGNTIYFGEGSWLTVV.

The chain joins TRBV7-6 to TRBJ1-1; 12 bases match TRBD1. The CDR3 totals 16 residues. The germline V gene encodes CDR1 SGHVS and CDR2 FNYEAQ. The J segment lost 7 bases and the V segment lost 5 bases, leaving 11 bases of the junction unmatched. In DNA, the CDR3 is TGTGCCAGCAGCCTCCGGGACAGGGGGCGCGAAGGTGAAGCTTTCTTT. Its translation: CASSLRDRGREGEAFF.

In nucleotides, the CDR3 is TGTGCCAGCAGCTTAGGTAACCTGTACCAAGAGACCCAGTACTTC. Encoded protein: CASSLGNLYQETQYF. The rearrangement joins TRBV11-3 to TRBJ2-5; D is ambiguous. The germline V and J ends were trimmed by 1 base and 0 bases, with 9 bases remaining between them. CDR3 length: 15 amino acids. Germline CDR1 reads SGHNT; CDR2 reads YENEEA.

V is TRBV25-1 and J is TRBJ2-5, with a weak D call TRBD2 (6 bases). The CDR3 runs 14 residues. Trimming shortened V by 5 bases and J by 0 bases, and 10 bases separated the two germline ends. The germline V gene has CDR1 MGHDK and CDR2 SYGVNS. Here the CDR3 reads CASSPREDQETQYF. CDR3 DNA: TGTGCCAGCAGTCCGAGGGAGGACCAAGAGACCCAGTACTTC.

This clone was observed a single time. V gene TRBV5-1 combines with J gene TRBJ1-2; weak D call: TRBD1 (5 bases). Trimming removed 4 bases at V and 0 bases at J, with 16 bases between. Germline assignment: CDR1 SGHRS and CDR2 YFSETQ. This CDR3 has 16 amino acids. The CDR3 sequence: CASSLLGGLTNYGYTF. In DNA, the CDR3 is TGCGCCAGCAGCCTGCTGGGGGGACTGACTAACTATGGCTACACCTTC.

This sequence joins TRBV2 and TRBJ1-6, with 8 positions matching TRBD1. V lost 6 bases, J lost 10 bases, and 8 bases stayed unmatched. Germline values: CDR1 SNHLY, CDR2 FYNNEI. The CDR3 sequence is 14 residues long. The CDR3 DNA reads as TGTGCCAGCAGGGTCGGACAGGGATGGTCACCCCTCCACTTT. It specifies CASRVGQGWSPLHF.

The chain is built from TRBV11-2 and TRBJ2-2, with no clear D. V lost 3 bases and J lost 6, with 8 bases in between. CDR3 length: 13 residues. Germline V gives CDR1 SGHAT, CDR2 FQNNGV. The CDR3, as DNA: TGTGCCAGCAGCTTCAGGCCGGCCGGGGAGCTGTTTTTT. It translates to CASSFRPAGELFF.

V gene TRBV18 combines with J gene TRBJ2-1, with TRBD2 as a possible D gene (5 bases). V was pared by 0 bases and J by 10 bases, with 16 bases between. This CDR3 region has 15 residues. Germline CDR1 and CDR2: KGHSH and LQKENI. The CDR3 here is CASSPPVATQQEQFF. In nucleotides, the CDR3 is TGTGCCAGCTCACCACCCGTAGCGACCCAGCAGGAGCAGTTCTTC.

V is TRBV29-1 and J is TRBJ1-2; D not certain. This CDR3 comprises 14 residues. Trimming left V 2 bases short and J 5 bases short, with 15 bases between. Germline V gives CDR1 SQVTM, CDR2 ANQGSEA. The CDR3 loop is CSVERHLIGYGYTF. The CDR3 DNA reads TGCAGCGTTGAAAGACACCTCATAGGGTATGGCTACACCTTC.

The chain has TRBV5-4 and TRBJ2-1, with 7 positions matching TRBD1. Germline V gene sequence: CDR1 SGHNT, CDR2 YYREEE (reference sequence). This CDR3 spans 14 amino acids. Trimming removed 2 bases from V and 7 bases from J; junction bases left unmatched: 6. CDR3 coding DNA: TGTGCCAGCAGCTTTTTGACAGGGAGTAATGAGCAGTTCTTC. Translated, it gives CASSFLTGSNEQFF.

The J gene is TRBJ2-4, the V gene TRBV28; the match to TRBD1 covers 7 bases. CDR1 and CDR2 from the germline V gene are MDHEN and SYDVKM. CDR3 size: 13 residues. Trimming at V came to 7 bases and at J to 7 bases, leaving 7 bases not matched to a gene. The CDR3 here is CASIDRERNIQYF. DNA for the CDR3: TGTGCCAGCATTGACAGGGAACGGAACATTCAGTACTTC.

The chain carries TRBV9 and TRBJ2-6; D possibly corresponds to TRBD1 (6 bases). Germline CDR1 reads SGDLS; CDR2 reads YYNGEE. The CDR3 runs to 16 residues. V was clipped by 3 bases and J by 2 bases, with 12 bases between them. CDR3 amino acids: CASSAQGRAGANVLTF. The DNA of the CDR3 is TGTGCCAGCAGCGCTCAGGGGCGGGCTGGGGCCAACGTCCTGACTTTC.

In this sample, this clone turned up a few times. CDR3 in amino acids: CASSSPDRGPYEQYF. The CDR3 DNA reads as TGTGCCAGCAGCTCGCCGGACAGGGGCCCCTACGAGCAGTACTTC. This chain connects TRBV7-2 to TRBJ2-7; 9 bases are shared with TRBD1. This CDR3 spans 15 amino acids. Losses at the gene ends were 4 bases for V and 2 bases for J; bases not matched to a gene: 6. Looked up from germline, CDR1 is SGHTA and CDR2 is FQGNSA.

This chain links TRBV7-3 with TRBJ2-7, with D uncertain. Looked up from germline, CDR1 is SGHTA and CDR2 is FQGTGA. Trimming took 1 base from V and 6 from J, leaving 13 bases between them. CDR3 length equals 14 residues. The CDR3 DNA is TGTGCCAGCAGCTTAAGTTCGGGTCGGGCCGAGCAGTACTTC. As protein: CASSLSSGRAEQYF.

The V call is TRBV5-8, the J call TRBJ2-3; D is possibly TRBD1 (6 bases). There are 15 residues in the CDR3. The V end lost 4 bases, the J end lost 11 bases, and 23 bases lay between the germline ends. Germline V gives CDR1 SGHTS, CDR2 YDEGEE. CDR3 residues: CASSLHRDILSLQYF. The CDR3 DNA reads TGTGCCAGCAGCCTCCACCGGGACATACTTTCGTTGCAGTATTTT.

The CDR3 reads CASSLRYLGGGRNTEAFF. DNA of the CDR3: TGTGCCAGCAGTTTAAGGTATCTAGGGGGAGGGCGGAACACTGAAGCTTTCTTT. The chain is built from TRBV27 and TRBJ1-1; a weak D match, TRBD1 (6 bases). CDR1 is MNHEY and CDR2 is SMNVEV in the germline V gene (reference sequence). The ends were cut back, 2 bases at V and 1 base at J, with 20 bases in the middle. The CDR3 consists of 18 residues.